This is a list of T cell receptor beta chains from one sample in a study of blood T cells in healthy people across ages. TCRdb re-analysed the 5' RACE reads in MiXCR, keeping a single row per CDR3 protein. The sample shows about 400,000 distinct CDR3 sequences, over 45% of them seen only once. Specimen: blood. These receptor sequences come from a man aged 60-69 years in good health. Both conserved end residues are part of each CDR3. A D gene is named only where the DNA matches it firmly. Some rows mark clone size as missing; the rest say once, few, many or name a class of expanded clone.

size: many; D: NA; J: TRBJ2-4; V: TRBV7-9; DNA: TGTGCCAGCAGCTTACAGGGAAGGCCGAAAAACATTCAGTACTTC; CDR3: CASSLQGRPKNIQYF
size: NA; D: TRBD2; J: TRBJ2-7; V: TRBV6-5; DNA: TGTGCCAGCTATGGACTAGCCCAATACAATGAGCAGTACTTC; CDR3: CASYGLAQYNEQYF
size: NA; D: TRBD2; J: TRBJ2-3; V: TRBV29-1; DNA: TGCAGCGGTGCGGGGACTAGCGGAATCCATACGCAGTATTTT; CDR3: CSGAGTSGIHTQYF
size: NA; D: NA; J: TRBJ2-6; V: TRBV24-1; DNA: TGTGCCACCAGTGACCGATCCAACGTCCTGACTTTC; CDR3: CATSDRSNVLTF
size: once; D: NA; J: TRBJ2-7; V: TRBV20-1; DNA: TGCAGTGCTAGAGACCCGGGTTCTCTGAAGGGCGAGCAGTACTTC; CDR3: CSARDPGSLKGEQYF
size: many; D: TRBD2; J: TRBJ2-6; V: TRBV7-9; DNA: TGTGCCAGCAGAGGGGGACTAGCGGGGGTAGGGGCCAACGTCCTGACTTTC; CDR3: CASRGGLAGVGANVLTF
size: NA; D: NA; J: TRBJ2-1; V: TRBV3-1; DNA: TGTGCCAGCAGGATACGGGGGTCCGAATACAATGAGCAGTTCTTC; CDR3: CASRIRGSEYNEQFF
size: NA; D: NA; J: TRBJ2-1; V: TRBV5-1; DNA: TGCGCCAGCAGCTTGGAACAGGTCTACAATGAGCAGTTCTTC; CDR3: CASSLEQVYNEQFF
size: NA; D: NA; J: TRBJ1-2; V: TRBV29-1; DNA: TGCAGCGTTGTGCAGATAACTAACTATGGCTACACCTTC; CDR3: CSVVQITNYGYTF
size: once; D: TRBD2; J: TRBJ2-3; V: TRBV20-1; DNA: TGCAGTGCTAGAGGGACTAGCGCCCAAGAGACCCGGTACTTT; CDR3: CSARGTSAQETRYF
size: few; D: TRBD1; J: TRBJ2-5; V: TRBV2; DNA: TGTGCCAGCAGCACCGAACAGGGGGCGTTTATATTGGAGACCCAGTACTTC; CDR3: CASSTEQGAFILETQYF
size: NA; D: NA; J: TRBJ2-1; V: TRBV7-9; DNA: TGTGCCAGCAGCGCGCGAGACAAACTCTACAATGAGCAGTTCTTC; CDR3: CASSARDKLYNEQFF
size: few; D: TRBD1; J: TRBJ2-3; V: TRBV10-3; DNA: TGTGCCATCAGTGTCCCCTCCGGGACAGCCACTAGCACAGATACGCAGTATTTT; CDR3: CAISVPSGTATSTDTQYF
size: few; D: TRBD1; J: TRBJ2-7; V: TRBV28; DNA: TGTGCCAGCAGTTCCCCAGGGGGCGTATCGTACGAGCAGTACTTC; CDR3: CASSSPGGVSYEQYF
size: NA; D: NA; J: TRBJ2-1; V: TRBV29-1; DNA: TGCAGCGTTGTAGGACGGCACAATGAGCAGTTCTTC; CDR3: CSVVGRHNEQFF
size: NA; D: TRBD1; J: TRBJ1-1; V: TRBV3-1; DNA: TGTGCCAGCAGCCCCGACAGGGGCGGCACTGAAGCTTTCTTT; CDR3: CASSPDRGGTEAFF
size: once; D: NA; J: TRBJ2-1; V: TRBV29-1; DNA: TGCAGCGTGAACCCAGCTAACAGCTACAATGAGCAGTTCTTC; CDR3: CSVNPANSYNEQFF
size: NA; D: NA; J: TRBJ1-2; V: TRBV12-3/TRBV12-4; DNA: TGTGCCAGCAGCTCCGGAAGTAACTATGGCTACACCTTC; CDR3: CASSSGSNYGYTF
size: few; D: NA; J: TRBJ1-1; V: TRBV7-2; DNA: TGTGCCAGCAGCTTAGTGGGCCGACAGTTTGAAGCTTTCTTT; CDR3: CASSLVGRQFEAFF
size: NA; D: TRBD1; J: TRBJ2-7; V: TRBV28; DNA: TGTGCCAGCAGTTTAACCGGGACAGGGGCATACGAGCAGTACTTC; CDR3: CASSLTGTGAYEQYF
size: NA; D: NA; J: TRBJ2-4; V: TRBV5-1; DNA: TGCGCCAGCAGCTTGGGGAAAAGGGAGCAGTACTTC; CDR3: CASSLGKREQYF
size: NA; D: TRBD1; J: TRBJ2-7; V: TRBV9; DNA: TGTGCCAGTGTCGAGACAGGGCCCAACTACGAGCAGTACTTC; CDR3: CASVETGPNYEQYF
size: NA; D: TRBD2; J: TRBJ2-5; V: TRBV4-2; DNA: TGTGCCAGCAGCCAAGAGCTACTAGCGGGAGAGACCCAGTACTTC; CDR3: CASSQELLAGETQYF
size: many; D: NA; J: TRBJ2-5; V: TRBV7-9; DNA: TGTGCCAGCAGCTTAGATCTGGGACAAGAGACCCAGTACTTC; CDR3: CASSLDLGQETQYF
size: NA; D: NA; J: TRBJ1-5; V: TRBV7-9; DNA: TGTGCCAGCAGCTTAGACCAACTGAATCAGCCCCAGCATTTT; CDR3: CASSLDQLNQPQHF
size: few; D: TRBD1; J: TRBJ2-7; V: TRBV3-1; DNA: TGTGCCAGCAGTTCCAGGGGGCCCTACGAGCAGTACTTC; CDR3: CASSSRGPYEQYF
size: NA; D: TRBD1; J: TRBJ2-5; V: TRBV9; DNA: TGTGCCAGCAGCGGTAGGACAGGGCTAGAGACCCAGTACTTC; CDR3: CASSGRTGLETQYF
size: few; D: TRBD2; J: TRBJ2-1; V: TRBV24-1; DNA: TGTGCCACCAGTCGGGCTAGCGGGAGGGACAATGAGCAGTTCTTC; CDR3: CATSRASGRDNEQFF
size: NA; D: NA; J: TRBJ1-1; V: TRBV6-5; DNA: TGTGCCAGCAGTGCCACCGAGAGAACTGAAGCTTTCTTT; CDR3: CASSATERTEAFF
size: NA; D: NA; J: TRBJ1-2; V: TRBV30; DNA: TGTGCCTGGACAGGGGCGGTCTATGGCTACACCTTC; CDR3: CAWTGAVYGYTF
size: NA; D: NA; J: TRBJ1-6; V: TRBV7-2; DNA: TGTGCCTGCAGCTTCGGGCAGGGTTCACCCCTCCACTTT; CDR3: CACSFGQGSPLHF
size: few; D: NA; J: TRBJ1-2; V: TRBV2; DNA: TGTGCCAGCACCGCAGGGATAGCTAACTATGGCTACACCTTC; CDR3: CASTAGIANYGYTF
size: NA; D: TRBD2; J: TRBJ2-1; V: TRBV6-1; DNA: TGTGCCAGCAGTGACGAGGGACTACCGTACAATGAGCAGTTCTTC; CDR3: CASSDEGLPYNEQFF
size: once; D: NA; J: TRBJ2-3; V: TRBV12-3/TRBV12-4; DNA: TGTGCCAGCAGAAGGACAGTGAGAACAGATATGCAGTATTTT; CDR3: CASRRTVRTDMQYF
size: NA; D: NA; J: TRBJ1-2; V: TRBV18; DNA: TGTGGCAGCTCAGCGCTGAGCGGTGGCTACACCTTC; CDR3: CGSSALSGGYTF
size: NA; D: TRBD2; J: TRBJ2-5; V: TRBV29-1; DNA: TGCAGCGTTCGCGGACTAGCTAAAGAGACCCAGTACTTC; CDR3: CSVRGLAKETQYF
size: NA; D: NA; J: TRBJ2-7; V: TRBV5-1; DNA: TGCGCCAGCAGCTTGGACTACCCCGGGGGCGAGCAGTACTTC; CDR3: CASSLDYPGGEQYF
size: NA; D: NA; J: TRBJ1-2; V: TRBV3-1; DNA: TGTGCCAGCAGCCACGATTTTCGGGCCTATGGCTACACCTTC; CDR3: CASSHDFRAYGYTF
size: NA; D: NA; J: TRBJ2-1; V: TRBV6-2/TRBV6-3; DNA: TGTGCCAGCAGTTACCTCCCTAGCTCAAGGTCGGGTGAGCAGTTCTTC; CDR3: CASSYLPSSRSGEQFF
size: NA; D: NA; J: TRBJ1-1; V: TRBV7-9; DNA: TGTGCCAGCAGCTTAGGGCCGCTCGGGCAGGGGAACACTGAAGCTTTCTTT; CDR3: CASSLGPLGQGNTEAFF
size: NA; D: TRBD2; J: TRBJ2-3; V: TRBV28; DNA: TGTCCCAGCAGTTCCCCCCGGGTAGCGGGAGGCAGAGATACGCAGTATTTT; CDR3: CPSSSPRVAGGRDTQYF
size: NA; D: NA; J: TRBJ2-6; V: TRBV18; DNA: TGTGCCAGCTCACCCCAGCGGGTCCCCTCTGGGGCCAACGTCCTGACTTTC; CDR3: CASSPQRVPSGANVLTF
size: NA; D: NA; J: TRBJ1-5; V: TRBV20-1; DNA: TGCAGTGCTGGGATAATCAGGGGTCCTTTGTCGCCCCAGCATTTT; CDR3: CSAGIIRGPLSPQHF
size: NA; D: NA; J: TRBJ2-7; V: TRBV12-3/TRBV12-4; DNA: TGTGCCAGCAGGTACGGCAACGAGCAGTACTTC; CDR3: CASRYGNEQYF
size: NA; D: TRBD1; J: TRBJ2-7; V: TRBV2; DNA: TGTGCCAGCCACGCGGGACAGGGGACCACGGGGGAGCAGTACTTC; CDR3: CASHAGQGTTGEQYF
size: NA; D: NA; J: TRBJ2-7; V: TRBV29-1; DNA: TGCAGCGCCCGGGACACCCTCTCCTACGAGCAGTACTTC; CDR3: CSARDTLSYEQYF
size: NA; D: NA; J: TRBJ1-6; V: TRBV5-1; DNA: TGCGCCAGCAGCTTGTGGGACACAGGGTGGAATTCACCCCTCCACTTT; CDR3: CASSLWDTGWNSPLHF
size: NA; D: NA; J: TRBJ1-2; V: TRBV7-9; DNA: TGTGCCAGCAGCTCTCTGGACAGAGACTATGGCTACACCTTC; CDR3: CASSSLDRDYGYTF
size: NA; D: TRBD2; J: TRBJ2-5; V: TRBV14; DNA: TGTGCCAGCAGCCCTACTTATCGAGCGGGGGACGAAGAGACCCAGTACTTC; CDR3: CASSPTYRAGDEETQYF
size: NA; D: TRBD1; J: TRBJ1-6; V: TRBV15; DNA: TGTGCCACCAGGGACAGGGGGCCTTCACCCCTCCACTTT; CDR3: CATRDRGPSPLHF
size: NA; D: NA; J: TRBJ2-3; V: TRBV6-6; DNA: TGTGCCAGCAGTTACTCGCGGGGGCAGGGAGATACGCAGTATTTT; CDR3: CASSYSRGQGDTQYF
size: many; D: NA; J: TRBJ1-2; V: TRBV27; DNA: TGTGCCAGCAGTCCGCACGCAAAAAATGGCTACACCTTC; CDR3: CASSPHAKNGYTF
size: NA; D: TRBD1; J: TRBJ2-5; V: TRBV20-1; DNA: TGCAGTGCTACTGACAGGGGGCTGGAGACCCAGTACTTC; CDR3: CSATDRGLETQYF
size: NA; D: NA; J: TRBJ2-5; V: TRBV20-1; DNA: TGCAGTGGTTTGAGCAATGAGCAGTACTTC; CDR3: CSGLSNEQYF
size: NA; D: NA; J: TRBJ1-2; V: TRBV2; DNA: TGTGCCAGCAGTCCCAATGGTATGGGGAACTATGGCTACACCTTC; CDR3: CASSPNGMGNYGYTF